This is a list of T cell receptor beta chains from one sample in a study of regulatory T cells in long-lasting Graves disease. MiXCR was run by TCRdb on the multiplex PCR reads, yielding one entry per CDR3 protein. Of approximately 230,000 distinct CDR3 sequences listed, around 20% are singletons. Sample: peripheral blood mononuclear cells (PBMCs), taken at new diagnosis, from a patient treated with antithyroid drugs. These receptors were obtained from a female donor with Graves disease. Each CDR3 is given with its conserved first and last residue. The D gene is left open where the match is weak. Rows may omit the clone size; those that give it use once, few, many or a size class.

size	V	J	D	DNA	CDR3
many	TRBV6-1	TRBJ1-1	TRBD1	TGTGCCAGCAACCCCAGGGGGAGCACTGAAGCTTTCTTT	CASNPRGSTEAFF
many	TRBV27	TRBJ2-7	-	TGTGCCAGCAGTTTACTAGGCTTCTACGAGCAGTACTTC	CASSLLGFYEQYF
many	TRBV7-8	TRBJ1-2	-	TGTGCCAGCAGTTCGACTCCGGCCAGGGATTATGGCTACACCTTC	CASSSTPARDYGYTF
many	TRBV11-2	TRBJ2-7	TRBD2	TGTGCCAGCAGCTTAAGGGGACTAGCCCACGAGCAGTACTTC	CASSLRGLAHEQYF
few	TRBV7-9	TRBJ2-5	TRBD2	TGTGCCAGCGGATCGGGGGGGCAGACCCAGTACTTC	CASGSGGQTQYF
many	TRBV6-5	TRBJ1-6	-	TGTGCCAGCAGTTCCTCGCTAGGGAAATCACCCCTCCACTTT	CASSSSLGKSPLHF
many	TRBV18	TRBJ2-5	-	TGTGCCAGCTCACCGTCTACGAGCGACCTCGAGACCCAGTACTTC	CASSPSTSDLETQYF
many	TRBV20-1	TRBJ1-5	TRBD1	TGCAGTGCAAAAACCTCCGGGACAGACAATCAGCCCCAGCATTTT	CSAKTSGTDNQPQHF
many	TRBV18	TRBJ2-1	TRBD2	TGTGCCAGCTCACGTACTAGCGGGAGTATCAATGAGCAGTTCTTC	CASSRTSGSINEQFF
-	TRBV18	TRBJ1-1	-	TGTACCAGCTCTCCACCGAGCACGGTTTCAAGAACTGAAGCTTTCTTT	CTSSPPSTVSRTEAFF
many	TRBV3-1	TRBJ2-2	-	TGTGCCAGCAGCCAAGATCTGGCCGGGGAGCTGTTTTTT	CASSQDLAGELFF
many	TRBV6-1	TRBJ1-2	-	TGTGCCAGCAGACCCGGCACGGGGGGAGACTATGGCTACACCTTC	CASRPGTGGDYGYTF
-	TRBV20-1	TRBJ2-7	-	TGCAGTGCTAGGGTTCTGGGACGGGGAAGTTACGAGCACTACTTC	CSARVLGRGSYEHYF
-	TRBV2	TRBJ2-7	TRBD2	TGTGCCACTCTACAACCACTAGCGGGAGGGCCCTGGGGCGAGCAGTACTTC	CATLQPLAGGPWGEQYF
-	TRBV10-2	TRBJ1-1	-	TGCGCCAGCAGTGACCAGTCGGGGATAACTGAAGCTTTCTTT	CASSDQSGITEAFF
many	TRBV16	TRBJ1-6	-	TGTGCCAGCAGCCAGACGAAGGGTTGGATAAGGGCCAGGGATTCACCCCTCCACTTT	CASSQTKGWIRARDSPLHF
many	TRBV15	TRBJ1-4	-	TGTGCCACCAGCGGGGCGGTCACAACTAATGAAAAACTGTTTTTT	CATSGAVTTNEKLFF
many	TRBV11-3	TRBJ1-5	TRBD1	TGTGCCAGCAGCCCTTTTGGACAGGGTGCTTATAGCAATCAGCCCCAGCATTTT	CASSPFGQGAYSNQPQHF
once	TRBV2	TRBJ2-5	-	TGTGCCAGCAGTGAGTACAGGGCTGAAGAGACCCAGTACTTC	CASSEYRAEETQYF
many	TRBV10-3	TRBJ1-2	-	TGTGCCATCCACGAAGGACAGTCCCCCGACGCCGGCTACACCTTC	CAIHEGQSPDAGYTF
-	TRBV7-2	TRBJ1-4	TRBD1	TGTGCCAGCAGCTTCACCGGGACAGGGGCTGAAAAACTGTTTTTT	CASSFTGTGAEKLFF
many	TRBV7-9	TRBJ2-7	TRBD2	TGTGCCAGCAGCCTCGGGACTAGCGGGGTCCCCTACGAGCAGTACTTC	CASSLGTSGVPYEQYF
-	TRBV10-2	TRBJ2-5	TRBD1	TGCGCCAGCAGTGATGGGACAGAAGAGACCCAGTACTTC	CASSDGTEETQYF
-	TRBV19	TRBJ1-2	-	TGTGCCAGTAGTATAGTAGGGACCTATGGCTACACCTTC	CASSIVGTYGYTF
many	TRBV7-2	TRBJ2-3	TRBD2	TGTGCCAGCAGCTTGGGGCCTAGCGGGGTTCAGAGGGGAGATACGCAGTATTTT	CASSLGPSGVQRGDTQYF
-	TRBV4-3	TRBJ2-1	TRBD1	TGCGCCAGCAGCCAAGGTCCCGGGACAGGGGGCTGGAATGAGCAGTTCTTC	CASSQGPGTGGWNEQFF
-	TRBV7-9	TRBJ1-1	-	TGTGCCAGCAGACCCGGGGTCAGGGCCTTGAACACTGAAGCTTTCTTT	CASRPGVRALNTEAFF
many	TRBV5-1	TRBJ2-1	-	TGCGCCAGCAGCGATGCAGTCGCGGAGGAGCAGTTCTTC	CASSDAVAEEQFF
many	TRBV29-1	TRBJ2-1	TRBD1	TGCAGCGTTGAAAGGGGGCTTGTCTACAATGAGCAGTTCTTC	CSVERGLVYNEQFF
-	TRBV30	TRBJ1-2	-	TGTGCCTGGAGCACACCCGGGGGGTTCTATGGCTACACCTTC	CAWSTPGGFYGYTF
-	TRBV4-3	TRBJ1-2	-	TGCGCCAGCAGCCAAGATGGGGGCTATGGCTACACCTTC	CASSQDGGYGYTF
-	TRBV28	TRBJ1-5	-	TGTGCCAGCAGCGGACCGCAGGGTAGGGAGCCCCAGCATTTT	CASSGPQGREPQHF
-	TRBV6-2/TRBV6-3	TRBJ2-5	-	TGTGCCAGCTTGGGACCCAGAGAGACCCAGTACTTC	CASLGPRETQYF
many	TRBV20-1	TRBJ2-1	-	TGCAGTGCTAGGGGCTCCACAGTAAGTGGCTCCTACAATGAGCAGTTCTTC	CSARGSTVSGSYNEQFF
-	TRBV3-1	TRBJ1-1	TRBD1	TGTGCCAGCAGCCAATCCCGGGACAGGGTTTCGGGGACTGAAGCTTTCTTT	CASSQSRDRVSGTEAFF
many	TRBV28	TRBJ2-7	TRBD1	TGTGCCAGCAGCAGGGGGCTAGACTACGAGCAGTACTTC	CASSRGLDYEQYF
many	TRBV3-1	TRBJ2-1	-	TGTGCCAGCAGCCAATGGGACGGTCTTTACAATGAGCAGTTCTTC	CASSQWDGLYNEQFF